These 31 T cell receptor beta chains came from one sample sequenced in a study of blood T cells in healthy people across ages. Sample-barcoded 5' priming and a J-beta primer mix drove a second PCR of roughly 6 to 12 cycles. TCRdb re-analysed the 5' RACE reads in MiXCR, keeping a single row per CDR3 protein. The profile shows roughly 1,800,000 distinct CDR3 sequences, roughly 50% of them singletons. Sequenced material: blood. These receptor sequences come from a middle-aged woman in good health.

CDR3 protein: CASSLYGADTQYF. Here the CDR3 DNA reads TGTGCCAGCAGTTTATACGGGGCAGATACGCAGTATTTT. The V call is TRBV12-3 or TRBV12-4, the J call TRBJ2-3; weak D call: TRBD2 (5 bases). The CDR3 sequence is 13 residues long. Deletions cut 2 bases from V and 4 bases from J, with 7 bases between.

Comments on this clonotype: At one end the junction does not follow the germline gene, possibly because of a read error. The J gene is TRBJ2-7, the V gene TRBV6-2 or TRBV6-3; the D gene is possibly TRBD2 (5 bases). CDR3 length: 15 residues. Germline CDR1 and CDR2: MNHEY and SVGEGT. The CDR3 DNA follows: TGTGCCAGCAGTTACGTTTCGGGGATCTCCGACGAGCAGTACTTC. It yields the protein CASSYVSGISDEQYF.

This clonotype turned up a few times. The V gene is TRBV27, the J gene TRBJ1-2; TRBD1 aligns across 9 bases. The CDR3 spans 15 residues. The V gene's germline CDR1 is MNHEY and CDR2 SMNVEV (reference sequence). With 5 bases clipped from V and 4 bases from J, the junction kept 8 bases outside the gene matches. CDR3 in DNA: TGTGCCAGCAGTCCAGGGACAGGGCCCCTCTATGGCTACACCTTC. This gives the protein CASSPGTGPLYGYTF.

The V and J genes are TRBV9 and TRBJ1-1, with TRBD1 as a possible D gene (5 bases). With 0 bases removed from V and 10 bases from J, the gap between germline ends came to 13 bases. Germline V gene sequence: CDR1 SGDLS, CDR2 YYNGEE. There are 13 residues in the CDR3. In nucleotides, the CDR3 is TGTGCCAGCAGCGTAGATCTGGGGGGGAGAGCTTTCTTT. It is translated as CASSVDLGGRAFF.

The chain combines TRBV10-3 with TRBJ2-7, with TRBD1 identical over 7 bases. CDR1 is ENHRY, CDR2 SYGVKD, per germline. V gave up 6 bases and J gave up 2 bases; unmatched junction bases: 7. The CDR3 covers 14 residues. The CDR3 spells CAISDRDSTYEQYF. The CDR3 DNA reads TGTGCCATCAGCGACCGGGACAGTACCTACGAGCAGTACTTC.

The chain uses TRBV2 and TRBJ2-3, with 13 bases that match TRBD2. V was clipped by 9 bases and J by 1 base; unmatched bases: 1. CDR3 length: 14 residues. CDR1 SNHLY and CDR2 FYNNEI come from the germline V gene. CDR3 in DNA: TGTGCCAGAGGGACTAGCGGGGGCACAGATACGCAGTATTTT. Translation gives CARGTSGGTDTQYF.

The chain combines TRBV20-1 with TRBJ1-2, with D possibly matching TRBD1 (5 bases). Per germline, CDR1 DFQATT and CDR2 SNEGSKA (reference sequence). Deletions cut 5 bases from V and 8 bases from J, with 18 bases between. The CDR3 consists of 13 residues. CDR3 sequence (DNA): TGCAGTGCTCCCGAACCGGTGGGGACGGGCTACACCTTC. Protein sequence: CSAPEPVGTGYTF.

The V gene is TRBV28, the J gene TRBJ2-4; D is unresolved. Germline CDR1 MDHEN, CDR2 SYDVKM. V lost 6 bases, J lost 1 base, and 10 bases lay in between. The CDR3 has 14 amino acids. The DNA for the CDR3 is TGTGCCAGCAGCCCGGTTTTTGCCAAAAACATTCAGTACTTC. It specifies CASSPVFAKNIQYF.

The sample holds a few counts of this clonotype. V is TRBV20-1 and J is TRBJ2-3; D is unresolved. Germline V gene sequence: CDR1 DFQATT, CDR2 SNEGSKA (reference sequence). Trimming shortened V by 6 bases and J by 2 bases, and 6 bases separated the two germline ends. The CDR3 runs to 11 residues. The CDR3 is CSARHTDTQYF. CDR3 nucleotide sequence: TGCAGTGCGCGCCACACAGATACGCAGTATTTT.

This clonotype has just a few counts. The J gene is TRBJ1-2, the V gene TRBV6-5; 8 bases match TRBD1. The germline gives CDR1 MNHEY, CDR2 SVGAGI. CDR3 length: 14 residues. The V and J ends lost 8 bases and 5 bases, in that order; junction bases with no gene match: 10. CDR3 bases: TGTGCCAGCGCAAGGACAGGGCCATTTTATGGCTACACCTTC. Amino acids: CASARTGPFYGYTF.

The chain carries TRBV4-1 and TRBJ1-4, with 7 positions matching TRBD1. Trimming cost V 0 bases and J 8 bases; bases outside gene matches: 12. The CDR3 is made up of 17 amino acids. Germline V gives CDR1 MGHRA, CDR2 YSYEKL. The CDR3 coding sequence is TGCGCCAGCAGCCAAGATGGGACTGAGGACAGGTACGAAAAACTGTTTTTT. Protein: CASSQDGTEDRYEKLFF.

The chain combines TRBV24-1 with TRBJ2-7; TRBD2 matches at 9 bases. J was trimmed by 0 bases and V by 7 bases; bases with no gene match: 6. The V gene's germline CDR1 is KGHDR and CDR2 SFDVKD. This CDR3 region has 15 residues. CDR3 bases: TGTGCCACCAGGGCTAGCGGGGCCAGCTCCTACGAGCAGTACTTC. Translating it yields CATRASGASSYEQYF.

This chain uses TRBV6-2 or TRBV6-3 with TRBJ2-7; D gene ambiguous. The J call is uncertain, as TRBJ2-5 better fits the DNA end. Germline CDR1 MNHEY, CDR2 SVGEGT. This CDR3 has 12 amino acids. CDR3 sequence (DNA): TGTGCCAGCAGTTACCAATTGGGGACCCAGTACTTC. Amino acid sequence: CASSYQLGTQYF.

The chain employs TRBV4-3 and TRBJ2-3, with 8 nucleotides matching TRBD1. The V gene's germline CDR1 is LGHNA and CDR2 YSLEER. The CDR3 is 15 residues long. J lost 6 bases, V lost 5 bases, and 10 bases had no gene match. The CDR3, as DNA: TGCGCCAGCAGCTCGTCCCGACAGGGGCGGGATACGCAGTATTTT. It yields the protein CASSSSRQGRDTQYF.

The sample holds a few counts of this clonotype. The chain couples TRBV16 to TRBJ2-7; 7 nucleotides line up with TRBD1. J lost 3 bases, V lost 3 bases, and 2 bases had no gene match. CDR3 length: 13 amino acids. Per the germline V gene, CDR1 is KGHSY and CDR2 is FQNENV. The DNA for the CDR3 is TGTGCCAGCAGCCACAGGACAGGCTACGAGCAGTACTTC. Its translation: CASSHRTGYEQYF. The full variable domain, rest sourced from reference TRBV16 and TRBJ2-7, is GEEVAQTPKHLVRGEGQKAKLYCAPIKGHSYVFWYQQVLKNEFKFLISFQNENVFDETGMPKERFSAKCLPNSPCSLEIQATKLEDSAVYFCASSHRTGYEQYFGPGTRLTVT.

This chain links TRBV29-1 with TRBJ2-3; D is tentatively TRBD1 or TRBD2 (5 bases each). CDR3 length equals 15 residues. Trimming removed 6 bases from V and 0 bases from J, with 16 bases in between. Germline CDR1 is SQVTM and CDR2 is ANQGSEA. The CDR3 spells CSVEGRTTSTDTQYF. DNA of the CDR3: TGCAGCGTCGAGGGTCGGACAACGAGCACAGATACGCAGTATTTT.

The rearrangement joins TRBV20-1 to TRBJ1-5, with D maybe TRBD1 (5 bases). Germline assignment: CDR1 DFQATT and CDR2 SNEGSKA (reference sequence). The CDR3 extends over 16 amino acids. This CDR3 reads CGGLGGLGNSNQPQHF. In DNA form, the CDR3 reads TGCGGTGGGCTTGGGGGGTTAGGGAATAGCAATCAGCCCCAGCATTTT.

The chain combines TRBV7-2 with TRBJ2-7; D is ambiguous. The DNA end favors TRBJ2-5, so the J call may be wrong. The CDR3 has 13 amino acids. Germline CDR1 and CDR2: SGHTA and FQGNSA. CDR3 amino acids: CASSLTYPETQYF. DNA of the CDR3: TGTGCCAGCAGCTTAACCTACCCAGAGACCCAGTACTTC.

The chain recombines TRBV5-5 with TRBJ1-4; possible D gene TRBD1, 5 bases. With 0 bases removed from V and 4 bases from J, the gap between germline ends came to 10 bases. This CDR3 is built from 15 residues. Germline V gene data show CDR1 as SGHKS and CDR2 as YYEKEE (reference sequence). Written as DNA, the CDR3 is TGTGCCAGCAGCTTGGAGTCAGGGCGTAATGAAAAACTGTTTTTT. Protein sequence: CASSLESGRNEKLFF.

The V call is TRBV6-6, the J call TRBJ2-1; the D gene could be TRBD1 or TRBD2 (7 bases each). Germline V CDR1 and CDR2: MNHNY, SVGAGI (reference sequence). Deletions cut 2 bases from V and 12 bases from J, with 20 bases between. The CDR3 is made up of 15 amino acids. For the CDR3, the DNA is TGTGCCAGCAGTTACACAGGGGAAGCGGGAAGGGGGCAGTTCTTC. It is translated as CASSYTGEAGRGQFF.

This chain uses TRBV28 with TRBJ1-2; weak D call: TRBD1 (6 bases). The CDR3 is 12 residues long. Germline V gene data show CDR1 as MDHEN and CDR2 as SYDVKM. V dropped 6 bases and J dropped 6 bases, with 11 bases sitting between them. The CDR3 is CASRHRDNGYTF. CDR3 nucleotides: TGTGCCAGCAGACACCGGGACAATGGCTACACCTTC.

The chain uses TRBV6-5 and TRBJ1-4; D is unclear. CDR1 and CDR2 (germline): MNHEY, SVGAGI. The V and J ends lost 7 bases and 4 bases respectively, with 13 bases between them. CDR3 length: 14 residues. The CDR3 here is CASKPGPDNEKLFF. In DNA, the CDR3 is TGTGCCAGCAAGCCGGGCCCGGATAATGAAAAACTGTTTTTT.

CDR3 region: CASSLSMVGEKLFF. The CDR3 nucleotides are TGTGCCAGCAGTTTAAGTATGGTTGGGGAAAAACTGTTTTTT. The chain carries TRBV12-3 or TRBV12-4 and TRBJ1-4; D remains unclear. The CDR3 has 14 residues. The ends were cut back, 2 bases at V and 8 bases at J, with 12 bases in the middle.

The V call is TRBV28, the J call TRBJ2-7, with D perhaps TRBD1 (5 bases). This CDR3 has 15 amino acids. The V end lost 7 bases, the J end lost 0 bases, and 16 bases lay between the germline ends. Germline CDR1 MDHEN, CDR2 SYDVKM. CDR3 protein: CASTPTRVSSYEQYF. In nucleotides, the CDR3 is TGTGCCAGCACCCCAACCAGGGTGAGCTCCTACGAGCAGTACTTC.

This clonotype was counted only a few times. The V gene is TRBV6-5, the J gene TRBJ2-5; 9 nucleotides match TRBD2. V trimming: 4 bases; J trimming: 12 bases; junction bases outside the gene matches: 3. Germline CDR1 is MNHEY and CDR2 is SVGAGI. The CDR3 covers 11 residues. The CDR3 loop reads CASSLAGAEYF. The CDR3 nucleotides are TGTGCCAGCAGTTTAGCGGGGGCAGAGTACTTC.

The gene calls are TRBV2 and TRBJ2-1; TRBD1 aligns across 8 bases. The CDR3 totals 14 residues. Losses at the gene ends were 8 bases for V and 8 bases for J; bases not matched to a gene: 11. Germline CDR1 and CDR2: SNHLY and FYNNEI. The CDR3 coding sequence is TGTGCCAGCCGTGCCGGGACAGGCCCCTATGAGCAGTTCTTC. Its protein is CASRAGTGPYEQFF.

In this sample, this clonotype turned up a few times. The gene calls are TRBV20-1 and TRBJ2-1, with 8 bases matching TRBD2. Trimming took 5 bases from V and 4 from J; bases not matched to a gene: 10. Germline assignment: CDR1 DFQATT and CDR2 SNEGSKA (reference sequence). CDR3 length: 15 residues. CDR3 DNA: TGCAGTGCTCCCCGCGGCGGGGGGCCTTACAATGAGCAGTTCTTC. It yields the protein CSAPRGGGPYNEQFF.

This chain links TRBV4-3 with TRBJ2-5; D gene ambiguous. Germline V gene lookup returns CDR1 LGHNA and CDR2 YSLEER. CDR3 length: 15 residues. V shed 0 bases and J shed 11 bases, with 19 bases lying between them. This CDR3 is CASSQDPLSYNEQYF. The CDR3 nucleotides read TGCGCCAGCAGCCAAGACCCCCTATCCTACAATGAGCAGTACTTC.

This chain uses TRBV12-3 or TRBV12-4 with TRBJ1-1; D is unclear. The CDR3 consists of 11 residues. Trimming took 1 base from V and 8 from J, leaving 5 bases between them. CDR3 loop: CASSLVQEAFF. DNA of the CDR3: TGTGCCAGCAGTTTAGTTCAGGAAGCTTTCTTT.

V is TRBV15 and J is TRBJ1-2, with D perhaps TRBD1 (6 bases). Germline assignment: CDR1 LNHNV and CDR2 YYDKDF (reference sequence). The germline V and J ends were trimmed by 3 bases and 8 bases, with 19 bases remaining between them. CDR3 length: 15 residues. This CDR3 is CATSSRTVGNRGYTF. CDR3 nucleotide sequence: TGTGCCACCAGCAGTCGGACAGTCGGGAATCGGGGCTACACCTTC. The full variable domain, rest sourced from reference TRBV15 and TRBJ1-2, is DAMVIQNPRYQVTQFGKPVTLSCSQTLNHNVMYWYQQKSSQAPKLLFHYYDKDFNNEADTPDNFQSRRPNTSFCFLDIRSPGLGDTAMYLCATSSRTVGNRGYTFGSGTRLTVV.

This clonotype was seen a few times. The CDR3 loop is CASSPATSGVQETQYF. DNA for the CDR3: TGTGCCAGCAGCCCCGCGACTAGCGGGGTCCAAGAGACCCAGTACTTC. The chain uses TRBV5-4 and TRBJ2-5, with 11 bases matching TRBD2. Germline CDR1 SGHNT, CDR2 YYREEE (reference sequence). V lost 4 bases and J lost 1; bases outside the gene matches: 6. The CDR3 is made up of 16 amino acids.